This T cell receptor beta chain comes out of a study of Ad26.COV2.S vaccination and SARS-CoV-2 variants. Study-level information: Within the COV1001 Ad26.COV2.S trial arm, the donor was enrolled. Into the muscle, Ad26.COV2.S was dosed once or twice, 56 days apart. General study results and limits: Substantial breadth was reportedly displayed by spike-specific CD8+ and CD4+ T cell responses after vaccination.

Method: immunoSEQ multiplex PCR; TCRdb's copy keeps in-frame clones and lacks some. The profile covers more than 300,000 clones, with 75% to 90% appearing a single time and under 6% taken by the ten largest. This sample's treatment: about 20 received Ad26.COV2.S at low or high dose, single or two shots; 5 received placebo; per-sample allocation not given. Day 63 following the first vaccine or placebo injection was when the samples were taken. Donor was an adult aged 18-55 years in Boston. This CDR3 has 15 amino acids. The J segment lost 5 bases and the V segment lost 4 bases, leaving 5 bases of the junction unmatched. Germline V gene sequence: CDR1 SNHLY, CDR2 FYNNEI. A note on this clone: Its antigen is unknown.

This TCR was sampled from a person between 18 and 65 years old who received the Ad26.COV2.S COVID-19 vaccine or a placebo. The sample in question was peripheral blood, obtained in a trial of Ad26.COV2.S vaccine versus placebo. This chain uses TRBV2 with TRBJ2-5; 12 bases line up with TRBD1. The CDR3 nucleotides are TGTGCCAGCAGTGCTGGGACAGGGGGCTCGGAGACCCAGTACTTC. Encoded protein: CASSAGTGGSETQYF.